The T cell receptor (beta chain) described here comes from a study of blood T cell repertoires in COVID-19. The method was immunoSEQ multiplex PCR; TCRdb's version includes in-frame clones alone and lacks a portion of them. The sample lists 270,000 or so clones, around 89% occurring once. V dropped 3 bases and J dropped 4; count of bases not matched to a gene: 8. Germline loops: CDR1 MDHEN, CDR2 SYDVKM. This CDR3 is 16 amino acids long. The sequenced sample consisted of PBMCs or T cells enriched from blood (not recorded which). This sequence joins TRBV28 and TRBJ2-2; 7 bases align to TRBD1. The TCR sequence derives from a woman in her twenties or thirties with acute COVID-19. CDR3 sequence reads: CASSLNRGAATGELFF. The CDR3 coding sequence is TGTGCCAGCAGTTTGAACAGGGGCGCGGCCACCGGGGAGCTGTTTTTT.